Listed below are T cell receptor beta chains from one sample, sequenced in a study of response to subunit inactivated influenza vaccine. From the RT-PCR reads, TCRdb called clonotypes with MiXCR, one entry per CDR3 protein. The repertoire holds approximately 700,000 distinct CDR3 sequences, roughly 14% seen once, with approximately 6.5% in the top ten. The sequencing used PBMCs from blood, collected less than 15 days before vaccination. The receptor source for this set is a man aged 50 to 60 who received an inactivated influenza vaccine. Both conserved end residues are part of each CDR3. The order of the fields is clone size, V gene, D gene, J gene, CDR3 DNA, CDR3 protein. A D gene is named only where the DNA matches it firmly. Clone size is stated in some rows and not others, as once, few, many or a class when expanded.

clone_size: .
v_call: TRBV6-2/TRBV6-3
d_call: .
j_call: TRBJ1-1
cdr3_nt: TGTGCCAGCAGCCGCGCTCAGGACCAGGCTGAAGCTTTCTTT
cdr3_aa: CASSRAQDQAEAFF

clone_size: few
v_call: TRBV7-9
d_call: .
j_call: TRBJ2-1
cdr3_nt: TGTGCCAGCAGCCCACTGACCAGGATGGATGAGCAGTTCTTC
cdr3_aa: CASSPLTRMDEQFF

clone_size: few
v_call: TRBV15
d_call: .
j_call: TRBJ2-2
cdr3_nt: TGTGCCACCAGCAGAGATCCCAGGGCAGGGCCAACGAACACCGGGGAGCTGTTTTTT
cdr3_aa: CATSRDPRAGPTNTGELFF

clone_size: many
v_call: TRBV27
d_call: TRBD1
j_call: TRBJ1-6
cdr3_nt: TGTGCCAGCAGTCGGGACAGATGGAAGTGGGGCGATTCACCCCTCCACTTT
cdr3_aa: CASSRDRWKWGDSPLHF

clone_size: few
v_call: TRBV28
d_call: .
j_call: TRBJ2-5
cdr3_nt: TGTGCCAGCAGCTACTCAGGGGAGACCCGGTACTTC
cdr3_aa: CASSYSGETRYF

clone_size: few
v_call: TRBV12-3/TRBV12-4
d_call: .
j_call: TRBJ2-1
cdr3_nt: TGTGCCAGCAGTTTAAAGGGGGGTGGCGATGAGCAGTTCTTC
cdr3_aa: CASSLKGGGDEQFF

clone_size: .
v_call: TRBV4-1
d_call: .
j_call: TRBJ2-1
cdr3_nt: TGCGCCAGCAGCCAAGATTTTGCCGGTGAGCAGTTCTTC
cdr3_aa: CASSQDFAGEQFF

clone_size: few
v_call: TRBV27
d_call: TRBD1
j_call: TRBJ2-7
cdr3_nt: TGTGCCAGCAGTTTGAAGCGGGACAGGGCCGTTTACGAGCAGTACTTC
cdr3_aa: CASSLKRDRAVYEQYF

clone_size: few
v_call: TRBV7-2
d_call: .
j_call: TRBJ1-6
cdr3_nt: TGTGCCAGCAGCTTTGCTGGTTGGGGAAATAATTCACCCCTCCACTTT
cdr3_aa: CASSFAGWGNNSPLHF

clone_size: .
v_call: TRBV29-1
d_call: TRBD1
j_call: TRBJ2-7
cdr3_nt: TGCAGCGCCCACACTGGACAGGGCCGCGAGCGGTACTTC
cdr3_aa: CSAHTGQGRERYF

clone_size: many
v_call: TRBV7-9
d_call: .
j_call: TRBJ2-1
cdr3_nt: TGTGCCAGCAGCTTGAGGGGAGACTACTACAATGAGCAGTTCTTC
cdr3_aa: CASSLRGDYYNEQFF

clone_size: many
v_call: TRBV4-1
d_call: .
j_call: TRBJ2-3
cdr3_nt: TGCGCCAGCAGCCAAGAACAGGGAACAGATACGCAGTATTTT
cdr3_aa: CASSQEQGTDTQYF

clone_size: .
v_call: TRBV11-2
d_call: .
j_call: TRBJ2-7
cdr3_nt: TGTGCCAGCAGCTTAAGGGGGGAGTACGAGCAGTACTTC
cdr3_aa: CASSLRGEYEQYF

clone_size: few
v_call: TRBV2
d_call: .
j_call: TRBJ2-7
cdr3_nt: TGTGCCAGCATCCTGGGTGGGGCACCTTCCTACGAGCAGTACTTC
cdr3_aa: CASILGGAPSYEQYF

clone_size: few
v_call: TRBV12-3/TRBV12-4
d_call: .
j_call: TRBJ2-5
cdr3_nt: TGTGCCAGCAGTTTTTGGGAAGAGGAGACCCAGTACTTC
cdr3_aa: CASSFWEEETQYF

clone_size: few
v_call: TRBV20-1
d_call: TRBD1
j_call: TRBJ2-2
cdr3_nt: TGCAGTGCTAGACCCCGGGACAGGAACACCGGGGAGCTGTTTTTT
cdr3_aa: CSARPRDRNTGELFF

clone_size: .
v_call: TRBV6-2/TRBV6-3
d_call: .
j_call: TRBJ2-5
cdr3_nt: TGTGCCAGCAGTTACGGGATCCCCCAGCGAACGACCCAGTACTTC
cdr3_aa: CASSYGIPQRTTQYF

clone_size: .
v_call: TRBV9
d_call: .
j_call: TRBJ2-5
cdr3_nt: TGTGCCAGCAGCGCTGGAGATGTGGAGACCCAGTACTTC
cdr3_aa: CASSAGDVETQYF

clone_size: .
v_call: TRBV7-2
d_call: TRBD1
j_call: TRBJ2-7
cdr3_nt: TGTGCCAGCAGCTTAGTTGGGGGACAGGGGATCAACGAGCAGTACTTC
cdr3_aa: CASSLVGGQGINEQYF

clone_size: .
v_call: TRBV11-2
d_call: TRBD2
j_call: TRBJ2-4
cdr3_nt: TGTGCCAGCAGCTCTTGGCGGGGGAAAAACATTCAGTACTTC
cdr3_aa: CASSSWRGKNIQYF

clone_size: many
v_call: TRBV29-1
d_call: .
j_call: TRBJ2-1
cdr3_nt: TGCAGCGTTGAGAGGAATGAGCAGTTCTTC
cdr3_aa: CSVERNEQFF